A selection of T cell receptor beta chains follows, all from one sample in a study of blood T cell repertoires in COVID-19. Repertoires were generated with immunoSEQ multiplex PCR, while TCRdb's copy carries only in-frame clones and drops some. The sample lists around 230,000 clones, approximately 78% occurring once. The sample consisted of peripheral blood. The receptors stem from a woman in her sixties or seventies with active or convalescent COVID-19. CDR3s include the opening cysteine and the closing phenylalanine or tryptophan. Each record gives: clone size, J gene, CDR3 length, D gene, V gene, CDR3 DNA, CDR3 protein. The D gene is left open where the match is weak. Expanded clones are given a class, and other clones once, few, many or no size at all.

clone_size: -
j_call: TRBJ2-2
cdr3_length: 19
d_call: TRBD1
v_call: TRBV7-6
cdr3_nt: TGTGCCAGCAGCTTGCGCCTGGGTTCCGGGACAGGGAACACCGGGGAGCTGTTTTTT
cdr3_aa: CASSLRLGSGTGNTGELFF

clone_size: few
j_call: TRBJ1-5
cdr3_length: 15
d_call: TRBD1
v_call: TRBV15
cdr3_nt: TGTGCCACCAGCAGAGAGGGACAGGGGCGCCAGCCCCAGCATTTT
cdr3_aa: CATSREGQGRQPQHF

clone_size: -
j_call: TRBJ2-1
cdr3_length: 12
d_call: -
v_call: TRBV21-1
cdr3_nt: TGTGCCCGCAGTAGCTCCTACAATGAGCAGTTCTTC
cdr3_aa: CARSSSYNEQFF

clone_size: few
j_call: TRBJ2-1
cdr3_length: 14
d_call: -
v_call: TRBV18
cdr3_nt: TGTGCCAGCTCACCACTGGAGGCCTACAATGAGCAGTTCTTC
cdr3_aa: CASSPLEAYNEQFF

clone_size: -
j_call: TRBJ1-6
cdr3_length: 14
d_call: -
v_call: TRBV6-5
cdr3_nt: TGTGCCAGCAGTTACCAGGGGTGGGATTCACCCCTCCACTTT
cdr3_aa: CASSYQGWDSPLHF

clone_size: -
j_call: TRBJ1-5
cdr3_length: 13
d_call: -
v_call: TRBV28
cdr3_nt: TGTGCCAGCCAGGACTTTCCCGATCAGCCCCAGCATTTT
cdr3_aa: CASQDFPDQPQHF

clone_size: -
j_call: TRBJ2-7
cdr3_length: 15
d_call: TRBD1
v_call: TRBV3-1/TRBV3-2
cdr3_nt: TGTGCCAGCAGCCAAGGGGGACAGAGAACCTACGAGCAGTACTTC
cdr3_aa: CASSQGGQRTYEQYF

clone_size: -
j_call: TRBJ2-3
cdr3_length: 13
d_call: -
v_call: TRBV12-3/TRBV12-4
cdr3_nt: TGTGCCAGCACTTTAGAGCCGACCGACTGGCAGTATTTT
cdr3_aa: CASTLEPTDWQYF

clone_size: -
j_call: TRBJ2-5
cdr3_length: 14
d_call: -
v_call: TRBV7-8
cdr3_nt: TGTGCCAGCAGCTTAGATCGGTTTCGGGAGACCCAGTACTTC
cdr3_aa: CASSLDRFRETQYF

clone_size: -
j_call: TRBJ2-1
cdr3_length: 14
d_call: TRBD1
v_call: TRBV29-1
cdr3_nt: TGCAGCGTTGAAGTCAGGGGGCCCGGGAATGAGCAGTTCTTC
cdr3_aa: CSVEVRGPGNEQFF

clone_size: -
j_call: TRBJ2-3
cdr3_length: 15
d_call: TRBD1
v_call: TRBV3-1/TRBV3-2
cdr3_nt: TGTGCCAGCAGCCCTAGGACAGGATCAGTAGATACGCAGTATTTT
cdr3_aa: CASSPRTGSVDTQYF

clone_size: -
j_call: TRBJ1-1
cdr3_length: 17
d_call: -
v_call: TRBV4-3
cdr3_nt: TGCGCCAGCAGCCAAGAAACAGGGACCTACATGAACACTGAAGCTTTCTTT
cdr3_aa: CASSQETGTYMNTEAFF

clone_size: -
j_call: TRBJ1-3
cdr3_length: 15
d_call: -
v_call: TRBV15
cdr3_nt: TGTGCCACCAGCAGAGATTTGTCCGCCTCGGACACCATATATTTT
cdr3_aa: CATSRDLSASDTIYF

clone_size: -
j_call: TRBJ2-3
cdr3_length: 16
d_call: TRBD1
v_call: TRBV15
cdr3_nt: TGTGCCACCAGCAGAGGAGACAGGGGGGAAGTAGATACGCAGTATTTT
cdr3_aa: CATSRGDRGEVDTQYF

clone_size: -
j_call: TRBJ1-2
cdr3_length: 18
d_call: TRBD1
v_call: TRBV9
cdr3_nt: TGTGCCAGCAGCGGGGTAAGACCCGGGACAGGGGGCGCCGGGGGCTACACCTTC
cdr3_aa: CASSGVRPGTGGAGGYTF

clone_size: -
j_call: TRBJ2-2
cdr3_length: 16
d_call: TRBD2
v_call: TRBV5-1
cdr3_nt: TGCGCCAGCAGCGAGCCTAGCGGGGGCAACACCGGGGAGCTGTTTTTT
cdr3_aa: CASSEPSGGNTGELFF

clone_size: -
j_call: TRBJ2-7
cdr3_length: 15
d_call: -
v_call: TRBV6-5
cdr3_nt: TGTGCCAGCAGGGCTTCCCACGTGCGGGTCTACGAGCAGTACTTC
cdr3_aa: CASRASHVRVYEQYF

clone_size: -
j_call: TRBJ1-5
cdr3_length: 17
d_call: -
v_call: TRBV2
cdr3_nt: TGTGCCAGCAGTGAATCGAGGCTCCCTGGCAACAATCAGCCCCAGCATTTT
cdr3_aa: CASSESRLPGNNQPQHF

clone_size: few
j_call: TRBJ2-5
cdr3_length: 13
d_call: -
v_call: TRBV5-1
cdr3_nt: TGCGCCAGCGGCGGGGGCGCATCAGAGACCCAGTACTTC
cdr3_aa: CASGGGASETQYF

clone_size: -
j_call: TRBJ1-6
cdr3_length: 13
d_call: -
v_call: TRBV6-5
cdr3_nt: TGTGCCAGCAGCCCCGCCGAGGGTTGGGCCCTCCACTTT
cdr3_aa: CASSPAEGWALHF

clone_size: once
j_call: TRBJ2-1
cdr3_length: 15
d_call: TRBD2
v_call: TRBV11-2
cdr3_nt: TGTGCCAGCAGCATAACCGGGACTACCCACAATGAGCAGTTCTTC
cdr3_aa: CASSITGTTHNEQFF

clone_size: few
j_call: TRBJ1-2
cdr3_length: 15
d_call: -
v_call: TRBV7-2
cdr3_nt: TGTGCCAGCAGCTTAGCCCCAGGGGAGGGGTATGGCTACACCTTC
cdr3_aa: CASSLAPGEGYGYTF

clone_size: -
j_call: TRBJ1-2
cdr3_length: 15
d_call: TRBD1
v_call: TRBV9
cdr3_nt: TGTGCCAGCAGCGTAGCATCGACAGGGGAAGGTGGCTACACCTTC
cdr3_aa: CASSVASTGEGGYTF

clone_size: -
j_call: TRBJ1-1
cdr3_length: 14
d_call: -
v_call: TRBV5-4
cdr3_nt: TGTGCCAGCAGCTTCGGGGGGCGGAACACTGAAGCTTTCTTT
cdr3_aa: CASSFGGRNTEAFF

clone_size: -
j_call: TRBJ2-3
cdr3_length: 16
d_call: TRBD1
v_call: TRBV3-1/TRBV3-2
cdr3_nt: TGTGCCAGCACCACCCGAACAGGGGGCGGTGCAGATACGCAGTATTTT
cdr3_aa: CASTTRTGGGADTQYF

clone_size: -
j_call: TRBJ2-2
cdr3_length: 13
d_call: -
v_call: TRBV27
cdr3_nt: TGTGCCAGCACCGGGGGGAACACCGGGGAGCTGTTTTTT
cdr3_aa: CASTGGNTGELFF

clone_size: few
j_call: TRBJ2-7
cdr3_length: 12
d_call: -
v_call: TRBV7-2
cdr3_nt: TGTGCCAGCAGCGCCTGGGGCCAGCCCCAGTACTTC
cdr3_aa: CASSAWGQPQYF

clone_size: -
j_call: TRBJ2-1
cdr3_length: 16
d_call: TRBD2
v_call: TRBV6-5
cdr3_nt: TGTGCCAGCAGTTACTCGAAGTCGGGGGGAAACAATGAGCAGTTCTTC
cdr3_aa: CASSYSKSGGNNEQFF

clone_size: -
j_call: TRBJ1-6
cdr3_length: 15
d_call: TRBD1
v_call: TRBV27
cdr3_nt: TGTGCCAGCAGTTCTCAGGGGGCACGGAATTCACCCCTCCACTTT
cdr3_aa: CASSSQGARNSPLHF

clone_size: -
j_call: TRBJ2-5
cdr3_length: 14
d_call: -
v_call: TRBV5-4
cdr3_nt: TGTGCCAGCAGCCAAGGACGGACACAAGAGACCCAGTACTTC
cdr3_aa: CASSQGRTQETQYF

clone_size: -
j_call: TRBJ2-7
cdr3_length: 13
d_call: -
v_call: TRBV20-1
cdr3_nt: TGCAGTGCTAGTAACAGGGACCAATACGAGCAGTACTTC
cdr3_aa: CSASNRDQYEQYF

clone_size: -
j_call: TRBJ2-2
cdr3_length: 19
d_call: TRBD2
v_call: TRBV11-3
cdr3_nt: TGTGCCAGCAGCTTGAGGTCGGCAGCGGGGGGCGCGAACACCGGGGAGCTGTTTTTT
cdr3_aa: CASSLRSAAGGANTGELFF

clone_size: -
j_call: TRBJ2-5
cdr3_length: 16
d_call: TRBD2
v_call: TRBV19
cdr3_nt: TGTGCCAGTAGTAATCCCACCGGGACTAAACAAGAGACCCAGTACTTC
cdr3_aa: CASSNPTGTKQETQYF

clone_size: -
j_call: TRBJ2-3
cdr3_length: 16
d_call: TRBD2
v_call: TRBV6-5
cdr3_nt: TGTGCCAGCAGTTTACGGGGACTAGCGGGGGGTTATACGCAGTATTTT
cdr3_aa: CASSLRGLAGGYTQYF

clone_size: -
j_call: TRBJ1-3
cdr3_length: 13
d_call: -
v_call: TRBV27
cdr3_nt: TGTGCCAGCCCCGGTTTCTCTGGAAACACCATATATTTT
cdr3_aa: CASPGFSGNTIYF

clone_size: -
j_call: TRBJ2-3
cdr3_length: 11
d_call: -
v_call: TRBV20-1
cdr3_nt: TGCAGTGCTAGAGATCGTAATACGCAGTATTTT
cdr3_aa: CSARDRNTQYF

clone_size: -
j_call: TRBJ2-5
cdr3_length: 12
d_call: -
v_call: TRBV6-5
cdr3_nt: TGTGCCAGCAGCGTAGAGGGCAGGACCCAGTACTTC
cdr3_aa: CASSVEGRTQYF